This entry is about one TCR beta chain. The V end lost 5 bases, the J end lost 8 bases, and 22 bases lay between the germline ends. The CDR3 runs 15 residues. Germline CDR1 is SGDLS and CDR2 is YYNGEE. This sample was included in a study of shared clonotypes between healthy human individuals. Naive CD8 isolation took CD45RO-negative cells positively selected for CCR7 and excluded terminally differentiated effector memory CD45RA+ cells. Profiling relied on immunoSEQ multiplex PCR, and the TCRdb table lists in-frame clones only, not all of them. The table lists millions of clones, approximately 94% of them singletons.

Source material: naive CD8+ T cells from PBMCs. This receptor was obtained from a young man in good health. Some clones in this sample may be carry-over from other donors' samples. V usage is TRBV9 and J usage is TRBJ1-2; possibly TRBD1 for D (6 bases). The CDR3 DNA follows: TGTGCCAGCAGACCTCCAAACCGGGGGCCGGAGGGCTACACCTTC. Translation gives CASRPPNRGPEGYTF.